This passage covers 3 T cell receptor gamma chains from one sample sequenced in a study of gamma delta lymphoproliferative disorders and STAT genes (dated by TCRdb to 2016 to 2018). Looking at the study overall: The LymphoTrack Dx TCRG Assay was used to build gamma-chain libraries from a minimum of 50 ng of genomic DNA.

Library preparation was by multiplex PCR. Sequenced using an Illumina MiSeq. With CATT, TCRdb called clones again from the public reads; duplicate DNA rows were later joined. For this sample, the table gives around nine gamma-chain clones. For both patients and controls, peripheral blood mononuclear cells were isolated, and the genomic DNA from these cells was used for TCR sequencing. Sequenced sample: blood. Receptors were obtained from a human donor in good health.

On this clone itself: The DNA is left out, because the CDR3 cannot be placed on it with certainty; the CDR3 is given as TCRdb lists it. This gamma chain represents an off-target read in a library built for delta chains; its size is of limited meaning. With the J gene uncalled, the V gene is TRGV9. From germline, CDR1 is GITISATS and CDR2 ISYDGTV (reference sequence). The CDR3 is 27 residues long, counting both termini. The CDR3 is CACDEPAGGSSSWDTRQMFFGTGIKLF.

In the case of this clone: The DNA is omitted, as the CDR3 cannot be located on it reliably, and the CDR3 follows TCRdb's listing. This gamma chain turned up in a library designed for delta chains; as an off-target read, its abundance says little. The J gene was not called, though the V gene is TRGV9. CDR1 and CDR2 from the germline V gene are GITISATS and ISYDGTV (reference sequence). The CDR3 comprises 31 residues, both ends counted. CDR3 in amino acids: CACDTLGSGVWGINQSWDTRQMFFGTGIKLF.

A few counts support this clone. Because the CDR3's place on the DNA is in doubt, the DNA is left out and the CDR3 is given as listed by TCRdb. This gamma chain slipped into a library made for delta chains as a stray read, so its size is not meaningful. CDR3 sequence reads: CACDSTGGPSSWDTRQMFFGTGIKLF. The J gene was not called, though the V gene is TRGV9. Germline CDR1 GITISATS, CDR2 ISYDGTV (reference sequence). Termini included, the CDR3 measures 26 amino acids.